This T cell receptor beta chain was identified in a study of T cells in Graves' hyperthyroidism and ophthalmopathy (dated by TCRdb to between 2018 and 2021). About the investigation overall: Peripheral blood was sampled at the time of initial diagnosis, prior to any treatment. The approximately 90 discovery patients were randomly split 7:3 into training and test sets. After sampling, hyperthyroidism patients received methimazole starting at 30 mg daily, and ophthalmopathy patients received high-dose intravenous methylprednisolone. To identify distinguishing TCR V-J signatures, a discovery cohort of some 100 patients was used, comprising 40 to 45 with Graves' ophthalmopathy and under 60 with stable Graves' hyperthyroidism. TCR Vbeta CDR3 sequencing of 135 peripheral blood samples (fewer than 45 ophthalmopathy, 75 hyperthyroidism and approximately 17 progressor patients) is reported in the paper. An independent validation cohort of about 19 hyperthyroidism patients and approximately 15 patients who later progressed to ophthalmopathy tested prospective prediction of ophthalmopathy. Thyroid tissue and blood T-cell repertoires from roughly 6 Graves' hyperthyroidism patients were also compared in the study.

Overall study outcomes, separate from this receptor: Sample size was not statistically predetermined, and investigators were not blinded to group allocation. In cross-validation, a model built on a 13 V-J signature told ophthalmopathy apart from stable hyperthyroidism with 85% to 90% sensitivity and roughly 83% specificity, and in testing the same model reached 80%/75%. Blood samples also contained most of the expanded thyroid clonotypes (frequency above 0.001), which suggests that blood repertoires may reflect thyroid immune responses. In validation, the model predicted progression to ophthalmopathy a median of approximately 6.6 months before onset, with 70% to 71% sensitivity and 72.22% specificity.

The TCR beta CDR3 regions were amplified from the RNA transcripts. For the first round of RT-PCR on the TCR CDR3, the HTBI primer set was used together with the Qiagen OneStep RT-PCR kit. Libraries were constructed in a second round of multiplex PCR, after which size selection and purification were carried out. Sequencing of the libraries was done on an Illumina HiSeq2000 using paired-end 100 bp reads. Per the source publication's procedure: Raw data were processed with SOAPnuke, discarding reads with adapters, uncalled bases, mean Phred below 15, or no exact constant-primer or identifier match. High-quality paired reads were merged using COPE v1.2.5, and each unique nucleotide sequence was defined as a clonotype. Clonotypes were aligned to IMGT TRBV, TRBD and TRBJ reference segments using MiTCR v1.1. The analysis included only V-J combinations with a frequency above 0.0001, which together covered 98% to 99.2% of the repertoires. The TCS score was defined as the ratio of F50 (clonal expansion) to E x V (chaos), calculated using BLOSUM62-based TCRdist between CDR3 peptides within each V-J. Welch's t-statistics and random forest reduced roughly 530 V-J features to about 12, which were used in a naive Bayes classifier (R e1071). TCRdb reprocessing: public reads trimmed at Q25 with fastp, clones called with MiXCR, in-frame beta chains kept. Each entry is one CDR3 protein sequence, shown with its most common DNA and genes. The V and J calls shown here were made by TCRdb, not taken from the authors' results. This sample is represented by approximately 430,000 distinct CDR3 sequences; around 14% of them were singletons. Together, the top ten hold about 14% of the sample.

This clonotype was counted many times. Which antigen it targets is not known. Within one base of it there is no much larger clone, and no base qualities were kept. The CDR3 spans 15 residues, from the cysteine through the phenylalanine. Only the CDR3 DNA stays, 45 bases, in frame from base 1. Cut back by 5 bases and 9 bases, the V and J ends lie 20 bases apart. In the germline V gene, CDR1 corresponds to MDHEN and CDR2 to SYDVKM. Graves' hyperthyroidism was defined as stable when no progression to ophthalmopathy occurred over 18 months of follow-up. Hyperthyroidism patients were newly diagnosed, with disease duration under 2 months, and aged 18 to 65 years. The study excluded patients with uncontrolled infections, other autoimmune diseases, pregnancy or lactation. Diagnoses relied on clinical symptoms, serum thyroxine and TRAb, thyroid ultrasound and orbital computed tomography. PBMCs were separated from roughly 9.3 ml of fresh peripheral blood using Ficoll-Paque density gradient centrifugation. Total RNA was extracted using Trizol reagent, and RNA quality was assessed on an Agilent 2100 Bioanalyzer.

The sequenced sample was blood. This receptor was identified in a young woman with Graves' hyperthyroidism. The sequence is built from TRBV28 and TRBJ1-5, with the D gene not confidently named. The CDR3 has the sequence CASSPIGEWMRPQHF. DNA sequence: TGTGCCAGCAGTCCGATTGGGGAATGGATGAGGCCCCAGCATTTT.